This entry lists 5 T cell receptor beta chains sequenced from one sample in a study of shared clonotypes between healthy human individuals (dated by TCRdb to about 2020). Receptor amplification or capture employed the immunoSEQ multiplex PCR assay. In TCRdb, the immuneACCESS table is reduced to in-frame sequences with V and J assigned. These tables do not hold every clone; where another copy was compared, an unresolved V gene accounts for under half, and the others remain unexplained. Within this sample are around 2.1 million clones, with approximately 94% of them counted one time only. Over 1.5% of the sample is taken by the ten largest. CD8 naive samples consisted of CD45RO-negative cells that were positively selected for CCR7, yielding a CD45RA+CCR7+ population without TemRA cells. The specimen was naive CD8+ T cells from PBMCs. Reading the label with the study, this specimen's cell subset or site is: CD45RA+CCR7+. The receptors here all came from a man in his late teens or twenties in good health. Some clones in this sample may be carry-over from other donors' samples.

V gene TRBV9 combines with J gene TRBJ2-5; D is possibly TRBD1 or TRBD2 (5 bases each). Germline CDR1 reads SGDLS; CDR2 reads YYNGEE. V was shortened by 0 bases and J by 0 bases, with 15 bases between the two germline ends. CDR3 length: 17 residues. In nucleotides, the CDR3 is TGTGCCAGCAGCGTAGAGGTGGCAGGGAGTAACCAAGAGACCCAGTACTTC. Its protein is CASSVEVAGSNQETQYF.

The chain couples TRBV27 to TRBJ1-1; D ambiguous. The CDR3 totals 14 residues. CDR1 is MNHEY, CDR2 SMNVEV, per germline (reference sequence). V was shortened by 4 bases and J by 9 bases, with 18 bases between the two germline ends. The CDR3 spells CASSYALGGEQAFF. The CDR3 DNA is TGTGCCAGCAGTTATGCCCTTGGAGGAGAGCAAGCTTTCTTT.

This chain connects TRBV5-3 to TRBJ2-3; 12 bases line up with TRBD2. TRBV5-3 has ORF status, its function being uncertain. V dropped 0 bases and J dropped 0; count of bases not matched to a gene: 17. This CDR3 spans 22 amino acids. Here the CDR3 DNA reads TGTGCCAGAAGCTTGGTTGCGTGCACTTGGGGACTAGCGGGCTTTAGCACAGATACGCAGTATTTT. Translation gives CARSLVACTWGLAGFSTDTQYF.

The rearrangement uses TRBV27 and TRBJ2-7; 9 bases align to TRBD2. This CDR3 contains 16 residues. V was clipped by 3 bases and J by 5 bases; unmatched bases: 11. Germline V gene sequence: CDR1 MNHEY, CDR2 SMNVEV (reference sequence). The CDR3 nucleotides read TGTGCCAGCAGTTTTGGAGCGGGAGGTGGGATCCACGAGCAGTACTTC. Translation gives CASSFGAGGGIHEQYF.

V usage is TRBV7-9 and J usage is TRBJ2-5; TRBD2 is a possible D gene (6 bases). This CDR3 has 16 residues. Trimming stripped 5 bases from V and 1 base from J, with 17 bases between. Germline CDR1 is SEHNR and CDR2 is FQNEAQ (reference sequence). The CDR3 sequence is CASSGRTGEIQETQYF. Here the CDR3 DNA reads TGTGCCAGCAGCGGACGGACGGGGGAGATCCAAGAGACCCAGTACTTC.